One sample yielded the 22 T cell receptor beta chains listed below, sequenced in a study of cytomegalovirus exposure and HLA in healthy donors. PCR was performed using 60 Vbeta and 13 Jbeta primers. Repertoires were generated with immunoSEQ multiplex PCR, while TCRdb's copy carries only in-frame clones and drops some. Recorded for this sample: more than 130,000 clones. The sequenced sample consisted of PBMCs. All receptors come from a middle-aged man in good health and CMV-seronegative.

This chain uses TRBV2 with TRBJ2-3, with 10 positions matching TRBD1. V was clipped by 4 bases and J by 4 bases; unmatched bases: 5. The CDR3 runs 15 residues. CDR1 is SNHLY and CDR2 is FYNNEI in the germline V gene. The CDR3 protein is CASSARTGGSDTQYF. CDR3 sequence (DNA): TGTGCCAGCAGTGCCCGGACAGGGGGATCAGATACGCAGTATTTT.

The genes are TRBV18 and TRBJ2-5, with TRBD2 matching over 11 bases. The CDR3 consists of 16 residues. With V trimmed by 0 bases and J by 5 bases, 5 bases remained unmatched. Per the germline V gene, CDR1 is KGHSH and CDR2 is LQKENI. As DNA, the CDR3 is TGTGCCAGCTCACCACCTAGCGGGGGGGCTGCGGAGACCCAGTACTTC. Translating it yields CASSPPSGGAAETQYF.

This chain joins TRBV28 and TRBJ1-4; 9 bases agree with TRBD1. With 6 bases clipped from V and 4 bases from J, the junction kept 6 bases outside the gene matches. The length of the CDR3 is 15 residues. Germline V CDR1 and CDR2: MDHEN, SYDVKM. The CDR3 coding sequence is TGTGCCAGCAGAGCTCAGGGACAGGGTAATGAAAAACTGTTTTTT. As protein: CASRAQGQGNEKLFF.

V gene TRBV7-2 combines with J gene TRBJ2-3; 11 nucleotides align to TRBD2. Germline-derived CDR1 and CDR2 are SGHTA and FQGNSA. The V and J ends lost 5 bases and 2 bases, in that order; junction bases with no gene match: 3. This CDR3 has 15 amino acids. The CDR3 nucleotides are TGTGCCAGCAGCGCACTAGCGGGGGCCACAGATACGCAGTATTTT. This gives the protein CASSALAGATDTQYF.

The chain's CDR3 is CASSGGPAYNYGYTF. CDR3 sequence (DNA): TGTGCCAGCAGTGGAGGGCCAGCGTATAACTATGGCTACACCTTC. The chain combines TRBV27 with TRBJ1-2, with D unresolved. This CDR3 has 15 amino acids. With 5 bases removed from V and 1 base from J, the gap between germline ends came to 14 bases. CDR1 MNHEY and CDR2 SMNVEV come from the germline V gene (reference sequence).

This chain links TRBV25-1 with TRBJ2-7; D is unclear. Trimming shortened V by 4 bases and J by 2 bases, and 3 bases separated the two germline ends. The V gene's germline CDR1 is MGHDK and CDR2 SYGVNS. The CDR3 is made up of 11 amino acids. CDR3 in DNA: TGTGCCAGCAGTGCAGCCTACGAGCAGTACTTC. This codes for CASSAAYEQYF.

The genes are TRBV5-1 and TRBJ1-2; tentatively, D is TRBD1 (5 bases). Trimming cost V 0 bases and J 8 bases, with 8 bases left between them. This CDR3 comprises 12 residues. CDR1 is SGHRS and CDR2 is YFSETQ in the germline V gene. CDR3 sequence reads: CASSLGGRGYTF. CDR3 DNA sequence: TGCGCCAGCAGCTTGGGGGGCAGAGGCTACACCTTC.

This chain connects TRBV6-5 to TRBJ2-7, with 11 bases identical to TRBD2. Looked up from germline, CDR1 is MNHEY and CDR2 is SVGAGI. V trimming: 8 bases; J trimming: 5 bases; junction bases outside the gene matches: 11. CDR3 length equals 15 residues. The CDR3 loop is CASGPGLAGGHEQYF. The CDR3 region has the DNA TGTGCCAGCGGCCCTGGCCTAGCGGGGGGTCACGAGCAGTACTTC.

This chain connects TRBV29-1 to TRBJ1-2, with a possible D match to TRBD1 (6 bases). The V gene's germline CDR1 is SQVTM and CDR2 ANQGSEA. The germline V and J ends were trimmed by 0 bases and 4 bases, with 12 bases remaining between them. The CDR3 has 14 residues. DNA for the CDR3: TGCAGCGTTGAAGATCTGGCAGGGGCCTATGGCTACACCTTC. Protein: CSVEDLAGAYGYTF.

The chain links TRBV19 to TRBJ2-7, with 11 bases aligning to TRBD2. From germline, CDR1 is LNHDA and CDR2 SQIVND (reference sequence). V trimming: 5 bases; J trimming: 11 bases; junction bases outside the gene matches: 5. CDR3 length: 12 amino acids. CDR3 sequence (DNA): TGTGCCAGTAGTGTGACTAGCGGGGCGAAGTACTTC. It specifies CASSVTSGAKYF.

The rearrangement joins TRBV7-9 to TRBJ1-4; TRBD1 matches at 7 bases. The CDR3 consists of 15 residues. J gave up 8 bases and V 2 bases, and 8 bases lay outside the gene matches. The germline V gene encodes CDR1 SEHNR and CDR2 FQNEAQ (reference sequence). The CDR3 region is CASSLNLEDREKLFF. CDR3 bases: TGTGCCAGCAGCTTAAACCTCGAGGACAGGGAAAAACTGTTTTTT.

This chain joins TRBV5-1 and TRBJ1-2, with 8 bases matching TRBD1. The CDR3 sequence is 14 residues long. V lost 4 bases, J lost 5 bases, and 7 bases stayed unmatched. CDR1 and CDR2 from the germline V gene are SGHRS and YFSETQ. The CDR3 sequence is CASSPMDRAYGYTF. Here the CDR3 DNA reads TGCGCCAGCAGCCCCATGGACAGGGCGTATGGCTACACCTTC.

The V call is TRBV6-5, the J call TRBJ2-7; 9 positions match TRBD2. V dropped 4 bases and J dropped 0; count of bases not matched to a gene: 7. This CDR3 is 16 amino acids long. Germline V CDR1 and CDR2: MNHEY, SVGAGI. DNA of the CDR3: TGTGCCAGCAGTTCTTTGACTAGCGGTACCTCCTACGAGCAGTACTTC. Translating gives CASSSLTSGTSYEQYF.

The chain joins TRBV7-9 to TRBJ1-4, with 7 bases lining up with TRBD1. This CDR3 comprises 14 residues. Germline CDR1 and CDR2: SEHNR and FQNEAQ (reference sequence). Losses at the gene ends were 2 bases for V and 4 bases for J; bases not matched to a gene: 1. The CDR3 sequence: CASSLRQGNEKLFF. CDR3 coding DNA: TGTGCCAGCAGCTTACGACAGGGTAATGAAAAACTGTTTTTT.

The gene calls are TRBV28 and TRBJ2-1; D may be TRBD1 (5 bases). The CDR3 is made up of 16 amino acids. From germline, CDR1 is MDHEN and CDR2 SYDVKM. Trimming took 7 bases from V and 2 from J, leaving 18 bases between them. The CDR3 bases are TGTGCCAGCACCTCCTTGCGCAGGGTTACCTACAATGAGCAGTTCTTC. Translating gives CASTSLRRVTYNEQFF.

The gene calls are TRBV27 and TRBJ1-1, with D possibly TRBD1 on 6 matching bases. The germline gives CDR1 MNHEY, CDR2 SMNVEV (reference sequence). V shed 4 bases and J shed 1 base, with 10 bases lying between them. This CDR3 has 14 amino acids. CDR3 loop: CASSYQGTNTEAFF. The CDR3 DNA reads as TGTGCCAGCAGTTACCAGGGGACGAACACTGAAGCTTTCTTT.

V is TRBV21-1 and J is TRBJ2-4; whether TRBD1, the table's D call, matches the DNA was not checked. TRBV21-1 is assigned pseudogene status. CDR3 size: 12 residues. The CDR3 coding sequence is TGTGCCAGCAGCGACAGGGAAAACATTCAGTACTTC. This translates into CASSDRENIQYF.

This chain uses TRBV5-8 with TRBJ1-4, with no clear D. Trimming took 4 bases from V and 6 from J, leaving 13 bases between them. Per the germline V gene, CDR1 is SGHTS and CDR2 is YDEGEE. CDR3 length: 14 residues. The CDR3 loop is CASSAGLKYEKLFF. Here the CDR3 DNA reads TGTGCCAGCAGCGCGGGCCTTAAGTATGAAAAACTGTTTTTT.

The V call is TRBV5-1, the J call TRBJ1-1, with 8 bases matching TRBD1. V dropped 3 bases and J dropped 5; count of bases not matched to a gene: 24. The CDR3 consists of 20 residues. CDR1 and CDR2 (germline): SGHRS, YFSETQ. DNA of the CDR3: TGCGCCAGCAGCTACAAAGTAGGACAGGGAGCTCCTAGGGCGGGGACTGAAGCTTTCTTT. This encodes CASSYKVGQGAPRAGTEAFF. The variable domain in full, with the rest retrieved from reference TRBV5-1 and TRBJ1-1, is KAGVTQTPRYLIKTRGQQVTLSCSPISGHRSVSWYQQTPGQGLQFLFEYFSETQRNKGNFPGRFSGRQFSNSRSEMNVSTLELGDSALYLCASSYKVGQGAPRAGTEAFFGQGTRLTVV.

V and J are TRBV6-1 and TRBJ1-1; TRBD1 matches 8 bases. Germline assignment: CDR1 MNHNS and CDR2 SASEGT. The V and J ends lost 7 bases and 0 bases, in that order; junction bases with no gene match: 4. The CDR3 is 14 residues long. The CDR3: CASTKDRVNTEAFF. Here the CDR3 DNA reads TGTGCCAGCACAAAGGACAGGGTGAACACTGAAGCTTTCTTT.

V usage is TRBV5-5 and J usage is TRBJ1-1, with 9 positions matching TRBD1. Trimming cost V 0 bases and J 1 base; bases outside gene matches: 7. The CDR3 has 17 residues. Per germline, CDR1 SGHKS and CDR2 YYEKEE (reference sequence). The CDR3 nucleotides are TGTGCCAGCAGCTTGGGCCTACAGGGGGCGCCGAACACTGAAGCTTTCTTT. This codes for CASSLGLQGAPNTEAFF.

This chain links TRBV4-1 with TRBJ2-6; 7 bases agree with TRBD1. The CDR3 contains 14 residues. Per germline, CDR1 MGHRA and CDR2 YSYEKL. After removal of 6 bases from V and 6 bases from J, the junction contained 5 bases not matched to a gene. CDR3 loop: CASSPDRSANVLTF. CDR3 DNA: TGCGCCAGCAGTCCGGACAGGTCGGCCAACGTCCTGACTTTC.